The 14 T cell receptor beta chains below come from one sample, sequenced in a study of neurological immune-mediated disorders. The sample's time point: technical triplicate 2. One entry per CDR3 protein results from TCRdb running MiXCR on the 5' RACE reads. This table holds approximately 30,000 distinct CDR3 sequences, roughly 13% found once. The sample was CD4+ T cells from blood. The receptors derive from a female donor with HTLV-1-associated myelopathy (HAM/TSP).

This clonotype was seen ten or more times. The chain employs TRBV5-1 and TRBJ1-6; D call uncertain. CDR1 is SGHRS, CDR2 YFSETQ, per germline. This CDR3 spans 10 amino acids. Trimming left V 7 bases short and J 11 bases short, with 7 bases between. The CDR3 sequence: CASAGAPLHF. The CDR3 DNA reads TGCGCCAGCGCCGGGGCACCCCTCCACTTT.

This clonotype was detected many times. The chain recombines TRBV7-2 with TRBJ1-5, with unresolved D. The germline gives CDR1 SGHTA, CDR2 FQGNSA. Trimming shortened V by 5 bases and J by 6 bases, and 20 bases separated the two germline ends. CDR3 length equals 16 residues. CDR3 sequence (DNA): TGTGCCAGCAGCATGGAAAGGACCGGCCGGGGTCAGCCCCAGCATTTT. It codes for CASSMERTGRGQPQHF.

The rearrangement links TRBV5-6 to TRBJ2-7, with D unclear. This CDR3 has 11 amino acids. V lost 10 bases, J lost 5 bases, and 13 bases lay in between. In germline, CDR1 is SGHDT, CDR2 YYEEEE. The CDR3 protein is CAGSQFHEQYF. As DNA, the CDR3 is TGTGCCGGTAGCCAGTTCCACGAGCAGTACTTC.

By sample share, this clonotype is medium-sized. The chain recombines TRBV20-1 with TRBJ1-4, with TRBD1 matching 7 bases. The germline V gene has CDR1 DFQATT and CDR2 SNEGSKA (reference sequence). With V trimmed by 0 bases and J by 4 bases, 5 bases remained unmatched. This CDR3 has 15 amino acids. CDR3 protein: CSARDRAGGNEKLFF. CDR3 bases: TGCAGTGCTAGAGATCGGGCAGGGGGTAATGAAAAACTGTTTTTT.

This clonotype was seen many times. The chain uses TRBV5-1 and TRBJ2-1; 8 bases are a match to TRBD2. V lost 4 bases and J lost 6; bases outside the gene matches: 9. The germline gives CDR1 SGHRS, CDR2 YFSETQ. The CDR3 is 15 amino acids. Here the CDR3 DNA reads TGCGCCAGCAGCCCGAGCGGGAGTAAAGGCAATGAGCAGTTCTTC. Amino acid sequence: CASSPSGSKGNEQFF.

Many counts were recorded for this clonotype. The rearrangement links TRBV6-5 to TRBJ1-1, with D unresolved. CDR3 length equals 14 residues. The germline CDR1 and CDR2 sequences are MNHEY and SVGAGI. Trimming shortened V by 6 bases and J by 0 bases, and 11 bases separated the two germline ends. Written as DNA, the CDR3 is TGTGCCAGCAGCCACGACCGAGTGAACACTGAAGCTTTCTTT. Amino acids: CASSHDRVNTEAFF.

The V and J genes are TRBV7-2 and TRBJ2-1; 7 nucleotides match TRBD2. Losses at the gene ends were 5 bases for V and 3 bases for J; bases not matched to a gene: 7. This CDR3 has 15 residues. Germline V gene sequence: CDR1 SGHTA, CDR2 FQGNSA. The CDR3 reads CASSHLTSSYNEQFF. DNA for the CDR3: TGTGCCAGCAGCCATTTGACTAGCAGCTACAATGAGCAGTTCTTC. Full variable domain (rest looked up from reference TRBV7-2 and TRBJ2-1): GAGVSQSPSNKVTEKGKDVELRCDPISGHTALYWYRQSLGQGLEFLIYFQGNSAPDKSGLPSDRFSAERTGGSVSTLTIQRTQQEDSAVYLCASSHLTSSYNEQFFGPGTRLTVL.

Many counts were recorded for this clonotype. The CDR3 DNA reads as TGTGCCAGCAGCTTAGTAGTGAATTCACCCCTCCACTTT. Its translation is CASSLVVNSPLHF. V gene TRBV7-9 combines with J gene TRBJ1-6, with no clear D. The CDR3 contains 13 residues. Germline V CDR1 and CDR2: SEHNR, FQNEAQ (reference sequence). V was clipped by 1 base and J by 7 bases, with 5 bases between them.

This clonotype has a count of ten or more. The chain uses TRBV6-5 and TRBJ2-7, with D possibly TRBD1 on 5 matching bases. This CDR3 has 11 residues. V was shortened by 7 bases and J by 11 bases, with 15 bases between the two germline ends. Looked up from germline, CDR1 is MNHEY and CDR2 is SVGAGI. CDR3 loop: CASIGRGNKYF. In DNA, the CDR3 is TGTGCCAGCATCGGAAGGGGTAATAAGTACTTC.

This clonotype was recorded many times. The V and J genes are TRBV5-1 and TRBJ2-3; D remains unclear. Germline V CDR1 and CDR2: SGHRS, YFSETQ. This CDR3 comprises 14 residues. V lost 1 base and J 2 bases, leaving 8 bases between the germline ends. This chain's CDR3 is CASSLIGDTDTQYF. CDR3 nucleotide sequence: TGCGCCAGCAGCTTGATTGGTGACACAGATACGCAGTATTTT.

This clonotype was recorded at least ten times. This rearrangement joins TRBV20-1 to TRBJ2-1, with D unclear. CDR3 length: 13 amino acids. Deletions cut 0 bases from V and 1 base from J, with 4 bases between. Germline CDR1 reads DFQATT; CDR2 reads SNEGSKA (reference sequence). The CDR3 coding sequence is TGCAGTGCTAGAGACAGATCCTACAATGAGCAGTTCTTC. Its translation is CSARDRSYNEQFF.

This clonotype has a count of ten or more. The genes are TRBV7-9 and TRBJ2-1; 11 bases fit TRBD2. This CDR3 has 19 residues. In germline, CDR1 is SEHNR, CDR2 FQNEAQ (reference sequence). V lost 5 bases to trimming and J lost 0 bases; unmatched junction nucleotides: 12. The DNA for the CDR3 is TGTGCCAGCAGCCCCGGGGTAGCGGGAGGGTTTAGCTCCTACAATGAGCAGTTCTTC. Its protein product is CASSPGVAGGFSSYNEQFF. Combining the CDR3 with reference TRBV7-9 and TRBJ2-1 gives the whole variable domain DTGVSQNPRHKITKRGQNVTFRCDPISEHNRLYWYRQTLGQGPEFLTYFQNEAQLEKSRLLSDRFSAERPKGSFSTLEIQRTEQGDSAMYLCASSPGVAGGFSSYNEQFFGPGTRLTVL.

This clonotype has a count of ten or more. The chain links TRBV3-1 to TRBJ2-7; perhaps D is TRBD1 or TRBD2 (5 bases each). This CDR3 region has 13 residues. With 0 bases removed from V and 6 bases from J, the gap between germline ends came to 9 bases. From germline, CDR1 is LGHDT and CDR2 YNNKEL (reference sequence). CDR3 nucleotide sequence: TGTGCCAGCAGCCAAGACCCGGGGCGCGAGCAGTACTTC. Its protein product is CASSQDPGREQYF.

This clonotype was recorded at least ten times. V gene TRBV7-2 combines with J gene TRBJ2-7; 9 positions match TRBD1. J gave up 4 bases and V 4 bases, and 14 bases lay outside the gene matches. This CDR3 is built from 17 residues. Germline CDR1 reads SGHTA; CDR2 reads FQGNSA. The CDR3 protein is CASSSPLTGQGRYEQYF. In DNA form, the CDR3 reads TGTGCCAGCAGCTCCCCTTTAACGGGACAGGGAAGGTACGAGCAGTACTTC.